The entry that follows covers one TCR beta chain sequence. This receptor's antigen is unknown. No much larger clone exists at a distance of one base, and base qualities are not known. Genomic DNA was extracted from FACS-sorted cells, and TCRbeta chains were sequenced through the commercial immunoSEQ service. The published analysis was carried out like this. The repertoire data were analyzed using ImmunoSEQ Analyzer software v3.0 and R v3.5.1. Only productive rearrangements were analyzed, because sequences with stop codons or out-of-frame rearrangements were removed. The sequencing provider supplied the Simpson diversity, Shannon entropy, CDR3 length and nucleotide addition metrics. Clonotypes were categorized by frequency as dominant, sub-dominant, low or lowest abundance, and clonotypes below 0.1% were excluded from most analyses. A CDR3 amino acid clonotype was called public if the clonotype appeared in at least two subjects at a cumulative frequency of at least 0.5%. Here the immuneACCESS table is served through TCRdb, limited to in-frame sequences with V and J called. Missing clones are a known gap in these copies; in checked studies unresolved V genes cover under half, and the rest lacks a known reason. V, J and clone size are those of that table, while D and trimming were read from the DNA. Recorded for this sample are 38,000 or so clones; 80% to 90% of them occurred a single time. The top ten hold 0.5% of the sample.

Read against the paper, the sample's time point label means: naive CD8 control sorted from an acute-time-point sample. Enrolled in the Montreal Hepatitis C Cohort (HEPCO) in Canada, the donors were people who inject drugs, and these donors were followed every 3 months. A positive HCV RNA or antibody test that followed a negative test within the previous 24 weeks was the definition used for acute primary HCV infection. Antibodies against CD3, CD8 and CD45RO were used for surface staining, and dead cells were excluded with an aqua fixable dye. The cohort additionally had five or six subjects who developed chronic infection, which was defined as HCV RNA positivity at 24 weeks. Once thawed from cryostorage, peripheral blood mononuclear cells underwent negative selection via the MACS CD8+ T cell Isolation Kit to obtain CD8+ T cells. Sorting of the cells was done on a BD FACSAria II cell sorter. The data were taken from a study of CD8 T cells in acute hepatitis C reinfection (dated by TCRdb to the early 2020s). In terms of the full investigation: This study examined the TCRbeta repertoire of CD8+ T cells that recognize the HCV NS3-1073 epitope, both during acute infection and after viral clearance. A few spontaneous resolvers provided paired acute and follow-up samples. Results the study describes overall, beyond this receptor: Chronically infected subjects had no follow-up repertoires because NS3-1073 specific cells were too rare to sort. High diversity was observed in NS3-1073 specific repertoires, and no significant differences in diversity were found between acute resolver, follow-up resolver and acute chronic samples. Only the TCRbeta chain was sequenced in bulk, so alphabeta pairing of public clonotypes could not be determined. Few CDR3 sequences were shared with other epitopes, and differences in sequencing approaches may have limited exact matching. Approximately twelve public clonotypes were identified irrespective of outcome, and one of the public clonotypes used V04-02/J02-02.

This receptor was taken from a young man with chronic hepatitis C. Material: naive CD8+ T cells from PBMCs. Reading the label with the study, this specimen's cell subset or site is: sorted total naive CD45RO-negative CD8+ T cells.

At the DNA level, the sequence is TGTGCCAGCAGTTTCCAGGGAAGCTACACCTTC. Translated, this is CASSFQGSYTF. The chain joins TRBV6-4 to TRBJ1-2; the D gene is perhaps TRBD1, from 5 matching bases. Based on the germline V gene, the CDR1 and CDR2 sequences are MRHNA and SNTAGT. V and J lose 5 bases and 9 bases, and a span of 10 bases separates them. CDR3 length: 11 amino acids, cysteine to phenylalanine. The only DNA kept is the CDR3, 33 bases in frame from the first base.